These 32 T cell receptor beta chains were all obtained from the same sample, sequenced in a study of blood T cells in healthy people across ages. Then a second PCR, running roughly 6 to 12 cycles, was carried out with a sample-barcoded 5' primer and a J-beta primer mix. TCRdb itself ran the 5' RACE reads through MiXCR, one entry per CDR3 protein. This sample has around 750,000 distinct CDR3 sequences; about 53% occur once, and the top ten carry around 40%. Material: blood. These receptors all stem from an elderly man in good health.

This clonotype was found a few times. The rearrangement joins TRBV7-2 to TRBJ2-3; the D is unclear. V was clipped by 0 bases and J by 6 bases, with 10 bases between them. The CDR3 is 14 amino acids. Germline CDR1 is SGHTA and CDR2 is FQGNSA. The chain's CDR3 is CASSLAGTGDTQYF. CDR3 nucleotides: TGTGCCAGCAGCTTAGCGGGTACCGGGGATACGCAGTATTTT.

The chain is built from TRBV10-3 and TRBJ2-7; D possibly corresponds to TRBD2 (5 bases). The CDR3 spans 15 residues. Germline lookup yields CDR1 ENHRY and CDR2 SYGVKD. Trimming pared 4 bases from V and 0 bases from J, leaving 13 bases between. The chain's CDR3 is CAISAVSASSYEQYF. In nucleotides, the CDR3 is TGTGCCATCAGTGCGGTTAGCGCAAGCTCCTACGAGCAGTACTTC.

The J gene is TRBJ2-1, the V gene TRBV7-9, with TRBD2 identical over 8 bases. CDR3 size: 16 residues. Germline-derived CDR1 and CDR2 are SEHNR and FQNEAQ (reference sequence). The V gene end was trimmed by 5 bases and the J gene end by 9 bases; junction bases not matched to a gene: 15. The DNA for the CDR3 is TGTGCCAGCAGCCCAGGTCCGGGACTAGTCTCCCGTGAGCAGTTCTTC. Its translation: CASSPGPGLVSREQFF.

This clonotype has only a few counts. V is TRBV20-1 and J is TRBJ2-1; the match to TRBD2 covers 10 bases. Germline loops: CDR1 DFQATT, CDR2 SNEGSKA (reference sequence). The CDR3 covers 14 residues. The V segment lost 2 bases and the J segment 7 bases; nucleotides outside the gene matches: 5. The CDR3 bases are TGCAGTGCTAGATCTAGCGGGAGATCAAATGAGCAGTTCTTC. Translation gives CSARSSGRSNEQFF.

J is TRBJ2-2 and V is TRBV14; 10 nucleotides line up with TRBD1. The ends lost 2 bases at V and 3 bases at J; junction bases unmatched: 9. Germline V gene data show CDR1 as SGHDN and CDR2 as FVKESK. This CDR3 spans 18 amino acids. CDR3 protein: CASSQSPRDRGHTGELFF. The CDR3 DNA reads TGTGCCAGCAGCCAATCGCCCCGGGACAGGGGACACACCGGGGAGCTGTTTTTT.

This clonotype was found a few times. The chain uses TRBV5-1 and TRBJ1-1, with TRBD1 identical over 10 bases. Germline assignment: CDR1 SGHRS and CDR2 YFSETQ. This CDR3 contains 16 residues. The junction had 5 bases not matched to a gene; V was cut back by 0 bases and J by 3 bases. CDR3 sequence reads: CASSLEGTGADTEAFF. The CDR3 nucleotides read TGCGCCAGCAGCTTGGAAGGGACAGGGGCTGACACTGAAGCTTTCTTT.

The CDR3 here is CASSSSGAGAYEQYF. For the CDR3, the DNA is TGTGCCAGCAGTTCGTCCGGGGCTGGGGCCTACGAGCAGTACTTC. The V gene is TRBV27, the J gene TRBJ2-7; D is possibly TRBD1 or TRBD2 (5 bases each). This CDR3 region has 15 residues. Trimming removed 4 bases from V and 2 bases from J, with 15 bases in between. Germline CDR1 and CDR2: MNHEY and SMNVEV (reference sequence).

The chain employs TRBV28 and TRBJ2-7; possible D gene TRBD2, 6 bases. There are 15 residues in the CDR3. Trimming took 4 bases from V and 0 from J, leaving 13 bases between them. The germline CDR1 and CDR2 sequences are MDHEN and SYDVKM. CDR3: CASSSVGGPSYEQYF. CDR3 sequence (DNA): TGTGCCAGCAGTTCCGTTGGAGGGCCCTCCTACGAGCAGTACTTC.

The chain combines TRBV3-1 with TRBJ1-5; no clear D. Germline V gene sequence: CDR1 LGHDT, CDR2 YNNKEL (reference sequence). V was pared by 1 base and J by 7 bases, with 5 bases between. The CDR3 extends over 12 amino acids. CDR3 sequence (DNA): TGTGCCAGCAGCCAAGGATCCCAGCCCCAGCATTTT. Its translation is CASSQGSQPQHF.

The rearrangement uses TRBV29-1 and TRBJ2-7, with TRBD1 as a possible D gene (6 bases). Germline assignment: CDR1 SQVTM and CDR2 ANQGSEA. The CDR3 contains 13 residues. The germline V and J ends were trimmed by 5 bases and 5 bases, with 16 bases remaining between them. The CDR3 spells CSVTRGLTNEQYF. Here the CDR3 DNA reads TGCAGCGTTACCAGGGGTCTTACTAACGAGCAGTACTTC.

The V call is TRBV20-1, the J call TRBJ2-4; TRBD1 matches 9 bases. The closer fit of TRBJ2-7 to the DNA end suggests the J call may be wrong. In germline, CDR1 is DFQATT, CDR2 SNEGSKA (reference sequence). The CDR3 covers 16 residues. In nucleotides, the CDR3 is TGCAGTGCTAGAGATGAGGCTCTGGGACAGGGCTACGAGCAGTACTTC. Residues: CSARDEALGQGYEQYF.

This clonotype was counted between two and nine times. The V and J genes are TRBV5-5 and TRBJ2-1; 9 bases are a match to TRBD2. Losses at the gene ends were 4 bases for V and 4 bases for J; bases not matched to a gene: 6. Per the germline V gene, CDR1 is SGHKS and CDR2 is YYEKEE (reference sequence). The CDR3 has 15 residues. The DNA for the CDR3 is TGTGCCAGCAGCCGGGCGGGACTAGCTTACAATGAGCAGTTCTTC. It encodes CASSRAGLAYNEQFF.

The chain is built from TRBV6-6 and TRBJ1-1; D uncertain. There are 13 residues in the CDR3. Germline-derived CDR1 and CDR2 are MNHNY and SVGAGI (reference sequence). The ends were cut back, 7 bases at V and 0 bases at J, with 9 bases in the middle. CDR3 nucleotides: TGTGCCAGCATGATAACGGTGAACACTGAAGCTTTCTTT. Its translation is CASMITVNTEAFF.

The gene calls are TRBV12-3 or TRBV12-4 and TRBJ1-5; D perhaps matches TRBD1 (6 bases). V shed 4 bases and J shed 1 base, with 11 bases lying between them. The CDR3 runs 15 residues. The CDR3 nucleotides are TGTGCCAGCAGTTATCGACAGGAGAGCAATCAGCCCCAGCATTTT. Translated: CASSYRQESNQPQHF.

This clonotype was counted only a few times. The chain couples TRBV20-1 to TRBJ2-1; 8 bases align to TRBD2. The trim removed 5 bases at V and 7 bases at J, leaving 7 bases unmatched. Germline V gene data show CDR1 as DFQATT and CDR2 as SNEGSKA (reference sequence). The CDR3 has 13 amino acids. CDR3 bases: TGCAGTGCTCTTTCCACTAGCGGTAATGAGCAGTTCTTC. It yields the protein CSALSTSGNEQFF.

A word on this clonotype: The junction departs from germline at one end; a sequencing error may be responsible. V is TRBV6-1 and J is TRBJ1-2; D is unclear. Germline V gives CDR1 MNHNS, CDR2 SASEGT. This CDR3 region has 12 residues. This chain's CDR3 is CTSRGTTYGYTF. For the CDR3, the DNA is TGTACCAGCAGAGGAACCACCTATGGCTACACCTTC.

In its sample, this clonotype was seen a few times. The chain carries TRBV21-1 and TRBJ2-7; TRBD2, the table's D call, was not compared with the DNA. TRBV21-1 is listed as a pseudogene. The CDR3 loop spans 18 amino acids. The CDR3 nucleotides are TGTGCCAGCAGCAGATACTCCCCAGCGGGAGTTATCTCCTACGAGCAGTACTTC. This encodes CASSRYSPAGVISYEQYF.

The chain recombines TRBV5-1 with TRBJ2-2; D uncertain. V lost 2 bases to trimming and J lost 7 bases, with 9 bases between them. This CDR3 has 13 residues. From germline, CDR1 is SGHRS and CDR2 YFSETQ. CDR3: CASSFPGFGELFF. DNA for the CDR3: TGCGCCAGCAGCTTCCCGGGTTTCGGGGAGCTGTTTTTT. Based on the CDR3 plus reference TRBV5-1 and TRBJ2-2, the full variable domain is KAGVTQTPRYLIKTRGQQVTLSCSPISGHRSVSWYQQTPGQGLQFLFEYFSETQRNKGNFPGRFSGRQFSNSRSEMNVSTLELGDSALYLCASSFPGFGELFFGEGSRLTVL.

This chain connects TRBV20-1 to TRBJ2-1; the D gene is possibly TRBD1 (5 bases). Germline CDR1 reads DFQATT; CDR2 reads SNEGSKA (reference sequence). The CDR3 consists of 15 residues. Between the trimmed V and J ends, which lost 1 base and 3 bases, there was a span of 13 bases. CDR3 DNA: TGCAGTGCTAGAGCCCCAGGGATCGTCTACAATGAGCAGTTCTTC. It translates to CSARAPGIVYNEQFF.

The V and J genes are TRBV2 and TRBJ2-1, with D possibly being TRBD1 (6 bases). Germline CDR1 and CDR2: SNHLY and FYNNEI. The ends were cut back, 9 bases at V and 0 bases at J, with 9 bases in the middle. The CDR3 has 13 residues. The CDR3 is CASQGSSYNEQFF. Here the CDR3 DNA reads TGTGCCAGTCAGGGGAGCTCCTACAATGAGCAGTTCTTC.

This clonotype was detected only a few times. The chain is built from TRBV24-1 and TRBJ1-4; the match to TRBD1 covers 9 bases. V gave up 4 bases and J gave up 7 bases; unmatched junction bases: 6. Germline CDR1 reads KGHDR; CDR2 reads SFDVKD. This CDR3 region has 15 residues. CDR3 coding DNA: TGTGCCACCAGTGACCCCACAGGGGGCGGTGAAAAACTGTTTTTT. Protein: CATSDPTGGGEKLFF.

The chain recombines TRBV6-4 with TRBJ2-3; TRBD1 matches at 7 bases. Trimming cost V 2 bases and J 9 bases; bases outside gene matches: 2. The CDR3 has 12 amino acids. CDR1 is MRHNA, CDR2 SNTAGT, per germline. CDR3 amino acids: CASSDHRGTQYF. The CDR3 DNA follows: TGTGCCAGCAGTGACCACAGGGGAACGCAGTATTTT.

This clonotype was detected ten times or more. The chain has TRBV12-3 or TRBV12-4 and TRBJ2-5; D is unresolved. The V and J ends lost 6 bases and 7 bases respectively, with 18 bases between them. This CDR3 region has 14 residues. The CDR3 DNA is TGTGCCAGCAGCTCCCCCTCGCAAGGTGGGACCCAGTACTTC. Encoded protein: CASSSPSQGGTQYF.

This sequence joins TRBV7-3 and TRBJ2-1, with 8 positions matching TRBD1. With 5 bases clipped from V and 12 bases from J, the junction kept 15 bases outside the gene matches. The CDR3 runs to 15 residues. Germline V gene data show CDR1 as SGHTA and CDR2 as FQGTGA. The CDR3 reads CASSLRTGTGTRQFF. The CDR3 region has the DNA TGTGCCAGCAGCCTCAGGACAGGGACTGGAACTAGGCAGTTCTTC.

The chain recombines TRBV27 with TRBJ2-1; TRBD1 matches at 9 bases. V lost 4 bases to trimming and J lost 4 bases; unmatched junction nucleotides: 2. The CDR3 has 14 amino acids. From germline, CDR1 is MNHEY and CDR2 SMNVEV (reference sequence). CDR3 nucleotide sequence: TGTGCCAGCAGTTGGGACAGGGCATACAATGAGCAGTTCTTC. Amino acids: CASSWDRAYNEQFF.

CDR3 region: CASSQEGPTGVGPGANVLTF. CDR3 DNA: TGCGCCAGCAGCCAAGAAGGACCGACAGGGGTAGGACCTGGGGCCAACGTCCTGACTTTC. The gene calls are TRBV4-1 and TRBJ2-6, with 8 bases aligning to TRBD1. With V trimmed by 0 bases and J by 2 bases, 12 bases remained unmatched. CDR3 length: 20 amino acids. The V gene's germline CDR1 is MGHRA and CDR2 YSYEKL.

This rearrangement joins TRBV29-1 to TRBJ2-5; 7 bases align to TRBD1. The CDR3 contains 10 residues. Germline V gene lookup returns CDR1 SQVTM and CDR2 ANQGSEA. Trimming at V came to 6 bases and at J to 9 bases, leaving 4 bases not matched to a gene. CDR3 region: CSVGTAPQYF. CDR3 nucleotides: TGCAGCGTAGGGACAGCCCCCCAGTACTTC.

The CDR3 DNA reads TGTGCCAGCAGCCAAGGACCAGGGGGTGCAAGCAATCAGCCCCAGCATTTT. It specifies CASSQGPGGASNQPQHF. The chain has TRBV3-1 and TRBJ1-5; 7 bases agree with TRBD1. In germline, CDR1 is LGHDT, CDR2 YNNKEL (reference sequence). J was trimmed by 1 base and V by 1 base; bases with no gene match: 7. The CDR3 has 17 residues.

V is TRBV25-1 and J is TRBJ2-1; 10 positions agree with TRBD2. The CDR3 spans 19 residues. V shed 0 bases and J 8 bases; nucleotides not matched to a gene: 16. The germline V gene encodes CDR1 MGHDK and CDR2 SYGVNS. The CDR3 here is CASSEYLHPSGLAVHEQFF. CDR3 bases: TGTGCCAGCAGTGAATACCTTCATCCCAGCGGACTAGCGGTACATGAGCAGTTCTTC.

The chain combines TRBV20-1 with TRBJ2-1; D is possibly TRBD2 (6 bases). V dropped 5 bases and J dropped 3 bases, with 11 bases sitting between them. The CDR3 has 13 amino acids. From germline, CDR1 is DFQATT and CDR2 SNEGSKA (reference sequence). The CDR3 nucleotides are TGCAGTGCTGGGTTAGCGGACTACAATGAGCAGTTCTTC. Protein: CSAGLADYNEQFF.

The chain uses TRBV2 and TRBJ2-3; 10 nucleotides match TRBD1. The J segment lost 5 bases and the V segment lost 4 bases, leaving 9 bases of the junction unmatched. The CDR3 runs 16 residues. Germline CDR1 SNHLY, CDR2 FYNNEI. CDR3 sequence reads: CASSASMGQGLDTQYF. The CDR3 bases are TGTGCCAGCAGTGCAAGCATGGGACAGGGGCTAGATACGCAGTATTTT.

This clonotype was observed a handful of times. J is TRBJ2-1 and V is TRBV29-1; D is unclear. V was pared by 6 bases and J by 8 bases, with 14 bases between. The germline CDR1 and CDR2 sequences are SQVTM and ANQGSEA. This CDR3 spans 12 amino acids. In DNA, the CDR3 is TGCAGCGTGGGAACCGGTATGTATGAGCAGTTCTTC. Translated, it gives CSVGTGMYEQFF.